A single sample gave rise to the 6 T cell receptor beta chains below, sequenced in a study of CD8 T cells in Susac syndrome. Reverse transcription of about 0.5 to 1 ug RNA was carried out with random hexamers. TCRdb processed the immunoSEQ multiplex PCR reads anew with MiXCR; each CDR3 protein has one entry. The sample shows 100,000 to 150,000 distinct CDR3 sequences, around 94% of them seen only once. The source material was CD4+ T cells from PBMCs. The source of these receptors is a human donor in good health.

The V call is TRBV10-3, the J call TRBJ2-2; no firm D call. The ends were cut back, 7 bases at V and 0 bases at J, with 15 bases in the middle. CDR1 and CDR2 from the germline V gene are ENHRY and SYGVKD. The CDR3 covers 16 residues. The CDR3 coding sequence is TGTGCCATCAAATTCTCCTCGGGTGCGAACACCGGGGAGCTGTTTTTT. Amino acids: CAIKFSSGANTGELFF.

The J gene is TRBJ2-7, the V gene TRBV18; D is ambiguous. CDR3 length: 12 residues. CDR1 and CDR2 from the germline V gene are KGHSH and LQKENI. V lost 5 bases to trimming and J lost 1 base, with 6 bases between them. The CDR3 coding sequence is TGTGCCAGCTCAACGTTATCCTACGAGCAGTACTTC. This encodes CASSTLSYEQYF.

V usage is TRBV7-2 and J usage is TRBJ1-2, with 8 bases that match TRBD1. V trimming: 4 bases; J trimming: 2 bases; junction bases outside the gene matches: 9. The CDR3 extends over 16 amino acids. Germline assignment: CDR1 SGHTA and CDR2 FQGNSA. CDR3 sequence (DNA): TGTGCCAGCAGCTCCGGAGGGGACAGGAAGAACTATGGCTACACCTTC. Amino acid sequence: CASSSGGDRKNYGYTF.

The DNA for the CDR3 is TGCAGCGTAATGGACGGAATCTATGGCTACACCTTC. Its translation is CSVMDGIYGYTF. J is TRBJ1-2 and V is TRBV29-1; D remains ambiguous. V lost 6 bases and J 4 bases, leaving 12 bases between the germline ends. Germline V CDR1 and CDR2: SQVTM, ANQGSEA. The CDR3 is 12 amino acids. The variable domain in full, completed from reference TRBV29-1 and TRBJ1-2, reads SAVISQKPSRDICQRGTSLTIQCQVDSQVTMMFWYRQQPGQSLTLIATANQGSEATYESGFVIDKFPISRPNLTFSTLTVSNMSPEDSSIYLCSVMDGIYGYTFGSGTRLTVV.

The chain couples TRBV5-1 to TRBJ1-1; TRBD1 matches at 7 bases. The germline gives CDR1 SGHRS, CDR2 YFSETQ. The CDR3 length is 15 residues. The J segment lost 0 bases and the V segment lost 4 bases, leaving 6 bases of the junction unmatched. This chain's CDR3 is CASSGGQALNTEAFF. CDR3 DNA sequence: TGCGCCAGCAGCGGTGGACAGGCACTGAACACTGAAGCTTTCTTT.

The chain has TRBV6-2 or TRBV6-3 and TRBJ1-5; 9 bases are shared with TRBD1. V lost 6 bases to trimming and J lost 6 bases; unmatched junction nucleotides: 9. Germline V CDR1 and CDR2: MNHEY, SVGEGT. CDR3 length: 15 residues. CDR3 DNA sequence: TGTGCCAGCAGCGCACGGGGACAGGGTAGTCAGCCCCAGCATTTT. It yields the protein CASSARGQGSQPQHF.